The 27 T cell receptor beta chains listed next were all sequenced from one sample in a study of low-dose radiotherapy and immunotherapy resistance in tumors. The time point is: after trial treatment. Documented treatment: LDRT plus nivolumab, ipilimumab, low-dose cyclophosphamide and aspirin (RACIN trial). With TRAV- and TRBV-specific primers, first-strand cDNA was made, covering the alpha and beta chains. The TCRs were subjected to amplification over 20 PCR cycles employing a constant-region primer in conjunction with a V-primer adapter. MiXCR was run by TCRdb on the reads, yielding one entry per CDR3 protein. The sample lists some 100,000 distinct CDR3 sequences, 20% to 25% occurring once. This material consisted of PBMCs, taken after low-dose radiotherapy plus immunotherapy. All receptors come from a female donor with ovarian cancer.

Concerning this clonotype itself: A read error is the likely source, as a far larger clone sits one nucleotide away. The rearrangement joins TRBV28 to TRBJ2-7; no firm D call. Looked up from germline, CDR1 is MDHEN and CDR2 is SYDVKM. This CDR3 spans 14 amino acids. V gave up 6 bases and J gave up 7 bases, with 19 bases separating them. The CDR3 sequence is CASSPPAPFNEQYF. The CDR3 coding sequence is TGTGCCAGCAGCCCACCGGCCCCATTCAATGAGCAGTACTTC.

This clonotype was recorded at least ten times. This rearrangement joins TRBV4-1 to TRBJ1-1; D call uncertain. This CDR3 is 13 amino acids long. The V gene lost 1 base and the J gene lost 6 bases, with 9 bases spanning the gap. Germline CDR1 reads MGHRA; CDR2 reads YSYEKL. CDR3 sequence (DNA): TGCGCCAGCAGCCAAGGGTTTGGGGCTGAAGCTTTCTTT. This codes for CASSQGFGAEAFF.

The table lists this clonotype with many counts. This chain uses TRBV4-1 with TRBJ2-2, with 8 bases aligning to TRBD1. The CDR3 is 16 amino acids. Germline V gene data show CDR1 as MGHRA and CDR2 as YSYEKL. Losses at the gene ends were 5 bases for V and 5 bases for J; bases not matched to a gene: 10. The CDR3 DNA is TGCGCCAGCAGCGCCCGAGACAGGGGCAAGACCGGGGAGCTGTTTTTT. As protein: CASSARDRGKTGELFF.

This clonotype was counted many times. This chain links TRBV7-2 with TRBJ2-4; D gene uncertain. The CDR3 has 18 amino acids. V lost 2 bases and J 2 bases, leaving 19 bases between the germline ends. CDR1 SGHTA and CDR2 FQGNSA come from the germline V gene. The CDR3 spells CASSLYPGPAETKNIQYF. The DNA for the CDR3 is TGTGCCAGCAGCTTATACCCCGGTCCAGCCGAGACCAAAAACATTCAGTACTTC.

This clonotype was picked up many times. This chain uses TRBV19 with TRBJ2-7; D gene unclear. Between the trimmed V and J ends, which lost 5 bases and 2 bases, there was a span of 7 bases. Germline assignment: CDR1 LNHDA and CDR2 SQIVND (reference sequence). The CDR3 is made up of 12 amino acids. The CDR3 bases are TGTGCCAGTAGTGGGTCTACCTACGAGCAGTACTTC. Its protein product is CASSGSTYEQYF.

This clonotype was seen at least ten times. The chain carries TRBV4-2 and TRBJ1-5; D call uncertain. Trimming pared 0 bases from V and 6 bases from J, leaving 24 bases between. In germline, CDR1 is LGHNA, CDR2 YNFKEQ. There are 19 residues in the CDR3. DNA for the CDR3: TGTGCCAGCAGCCAAGATGGTAGCGGGGTTAGAGCGATCACTCAGCCCCAGCATTTT. Its translation: CASSQDGSGVRAITQPQHF.

This clonotype occurred many times. J is TRBJ2-1 and V is TRBV29-1; a weak D match, TRBD2 (6 bases). V was trimmed by 4 bases and J by 11 bases, leaving 27 bases between them. There are 16 residues in the CDR3. Germline CDR1 is SQVTM and CDR2 is ANQGSEA. Here the CDR3 reads CSVGGIPALEGSQQFF. As DNA, the CDR3 is TGCAGCGTTGGAGGAATTCCAGCGTTGGAGGGGAGTCAGCAGTTCTTC.

This clonotype was picked up many times. The CDR3 nucleotides read TGTGCCAGCAGTTTACTCCAGAGCACAGATACGCAGTATTTT. This codes for CASSLLQSTDTQYF. This chain links TRBV28 with TRBJ2-3; D call uncertain. This CDR3 is built from 14 residues. V dropped 2 bases and J dropped 0 bases, with 6 bases sitting between them. CDR1 and CDR2 from the germline V gene are MDHEN and SYDVKM.

This clonotype was seen only a few times. With a much larger clone just one base away, this may be a read error. The chain links TRBV19 to TRBJ2-5; 9 bases agree with TRBD2. This CDR3 has 15 amino acids. V lost 6 bases to trimming and J lost 6 bases; unmatched junction nucleotides: 11. Germline V gene sequence: CDR1 LNHDA, CDR2 SQIVND (reference sequence). CDR3 in DNA: TGTGCCAGTAGCAATCCCAGGACTAGCGTCCAGACCCAGTACTTC. Its protein is CASSNPRTSVQTQYF.

Ten or more counts support this clonotype. Written as DNA, the CDR3 is TGTGCCAGCAGAAGCGGGGGTGCCTACAATGAGCAGTTCTTC. Protein: CASRSGGAYNEQFF. J is TRBJ2-1 and V is TRBV2, with 8 bases fitting TRBD2. V shed 6 bases and J 2 bases; nucleotides not matched to a gene: 3. Germline V gives CDR1 SNHLY, CDR2 FYNNEI. The CDR3 length is 14 residues. Drawing the rest from reference TRBV2 and TRBJ2-1, the complete variable domain is EPEVTQTPSHQVTQMGQEVILRCVPISNHLYFYWYRQILGQKVEFLVSFYNNEISEKSEIFDDQFSVERPDGSNFTLKIRSTKLEDSAMYFCASRSGGAYNEQFFGPGTRLTVL.

The chain links TRBV7-9 to TRBJ1-5, with 9 bases matching TRBD1. J was trimmed by 5 bases and V by 1 base; bases with no gene match: 6. Germline CDR1 reads SEHNR; CDR2 reads FQNEAQ (reference sequence). The CDR3 is 16 amino acids. In DNA, the CDR3 is TGTGCCAGCAGCTTAGTTTTGGGACAGGGCCATCAGCCCCAGCATTTT. Translated: CASSLVLGQGHQPQHF.

The table lists this clonotype with many counts. The rearrangement links TRBV20-1 to TRBJ1-5; D gene unclear. CDR3 length: 14 residues. Trimming removed 5 bases from V and 9 bases from J, with 20 bases in between. Germline V CDR1 and CDR2: DFQATT, SNEGSKA (reference sequence). CDR3 region: CSAANNQRGLPQHF. CDR3 nucleotide sequence: TGCAGTGCTGCAAACAACCAGAGAGGATTGCCCCAGCATTTT.

As for this clonotype: A read error is the likely source, as a far larger clone sits one nucleotide away. The rearrangement joins TRBV11-2 to TRBJ2-7; 13 bases are a match to TRBD2. The CDR3 sequence is 18 residues long. In germline, CDR1 is SGHAT, CDR2 FQNNGV. V was pared by 1 base and J by 7 bases, with 13 bases of the junction left unmatched. The CDR3 reads CASSLVAPGLAGQREQYF. For the CDR3, the DNA is TGTGCCAGCAGCTTAGTTGCGCCGGGACTAGCGGGACAGAGGGAGCAGTACTTC.

V is TRBV25-1 and J is TRBJ2-7; possible D gene TRBD1, 5 bases. Per germline, CDR1 MGHDK and CDR2 SYGVNS. The CDR3 contains 14 residues. V was shortened by 3 bases and J by 1 base, with 10 bases between the two germline ends. CDR3 sequence (DNA): TGTGCCAGCAGTGATTTTCCAGGGTCCTACGAGCAGTACTTC. It translates to CASSDFPGSYEQYF.

Ten or more counts support this clonotype. The J gene is TRBJ1-5, the V gene TRBV28; 8 bases fit TRBD1. J gave up 3 bases and V 6 bases, and 10 bases lay outside the gene matches. CDR3 length: 16 residues. The germline gives CDR1 MDHEN, CDR2 SYDVKM. The DNA for the CDR3 is TGTGCCAGCAGCCCAAACAGGGGGGCCAACAATCAGCCCCAGCATTTT. This sequence encodes CASSPNRGANNQPQHF.

The table lists this clonotype with many counts. V gene TRBV10-3 combines with J gene TRBJ2-2; TRBD1 agrees at 11 bases. V dropped 2 bases and J dropped 2; count of bases not matched to a gene: 1. Germline V gene data show CDR1 as ENHRY and CDR2 as SYGVKD. The CDR3 runs 16 residues. The CDR3 sequence: CAISERTGGNTGELFF. The CDR3 DNA follows: TGTGCCATCAGTGAGAGGACAGGGGGCAACACCGGGGAGCTGTTTTTT.

The CDR3, as DNA: TGCAGTGCGGAAGGACTAGCGGGATCCTACGAGCAGTACTTC. Its protein is CSAEGLAGSYEQYF. The V call is TRBV20-1, the J call TRBJ2-7; 12 bases agree with TRBD2. The CDR3 spans 14 residues. Trimming removed 6 bases from V and 1 base from J; junction bases left unmatched: 4. Germline loops: CDR1 DFQATT, CDR2 SNEGSKA (reference sequence).

This clonotype was seen at least ten times. This sequence joins TRBV7-9 and TRBJ1-3; D might be TRBD1 (6 bases). Germline V gene data show CDR1 as SEHNR and CDR2 as FQNEAQ (reference sequence). V shed 5 bases and J shed 0 bases, with 17 bases lying between them. This CDR3 spans 17 amino acids. The CDR3 region has the DNA TGTGCCAGCAGCCCGTTGCAGGGGTCCAACTCTGGAAACACCATATATTTT. This translates into CASSPLQGSNSGNTIYF.

The chain couples TRBV5-5 to TRBJ1-1, with 7 positions matching TRBD1. After removal of 7 bases from V and 2 bases from J, the junction contained 8 bases not matched to a gene. This CDR3 is 14 amino acids long. Germline loops: CDR1 SGHKS, CDR2 YYEKEE (reference sequence). The CDR3 nucleotides are TGTGCCAGCTACCTCGGACAGGCCAACACTGAAGCTTTCTTT. This translates into CASYLGQANTEAFF.

This clonotype came up many times. The chain carries TRBV12-3 or TRBV12-4 and TRBJ2-3; possibly TRBD1 for D (7 bases). V was trimmed by 1 base and J by 4 bases, leaving 15 bases between them. There are 16 residues in the CDR3. CDR3 DNA: TGTGCCAGCAGTTTAGGAGGCCAGGGGGGCGCAGATACGCAGTATTTT. It translates to CASSLGGQGGADTQYF.

As concerns this clonotype: Because the CDR3's place on the DNA is in doubt, the DNA is left out and the CDR3 is given as listed by TCRdb. This chain connects TRBV19 to TRBJ1-4; the table's D call of TRBD1 was not tested on the DNA. The CDR3 has 24 amino acids, counting both end residues. The germline V gene has CDR1 LNHDA and CDR2 SQIVND (reference sequence). Here the CDR3 reads CASSIALGQRAEKLFFFFFFFFFF.

This clonotype was picked up many times. The V and J genes are TRBV6-1 and TRBJ2-2, with 7 nucleotides matching TRBD1. V lost 6 bases to trimming and J lost 4 bases; unmatched junction nucleotides: 8. From germline, CDR1 is MNHNS and CDR2 SASEGT. This CDR3 has 15 amino acids. The CDR3 DNA sequence: TGTGCCAGCAGCACTGAGAGGGGGCTCACCGGGGAGCTGTTTTTT. Residues: CASSTERGLTGELFF.

This clonotype was recorded at least ten times. V and J are TRBV12-3 or TRBV12-4 and TRBJ1-4, with unresolved D. The CDR3 runs 13 residues. V lost 2 bases and J 8 bases, leaving 9 bases between the germline ends. In DNA form, the CDR3 reads TGTGCCAGCAGTTTAAATGCGGGGGAAAAACTGTTTTTT. This sequence encodes CASSLNAGEKLFF.

This clonotype was found many times. The CDR3 here is CASSSGQGWGIQYF. For the CDR3, the DNA is TGTGCCAGCAGCTCCGGACAGGGCTGGGGCATTCAGTACTTC. V gene TRBV7-2 combines with J gene TRBJ2-4; 8 positions match TRBD1. V was pared by 4 bases and J by 9 bases, with 8 bases of the junction left unmatched. The CDR3 extends over 14 amino acids. CDR1 is SGHTA and CDR2 is FQGNSA in the germline V gene.

This clonotype was detected many times. The chain combines TRBV6-2 or TRBV6-3 with TRBJ2-1, with D hard to call. The CDR3 extends over 11 amino acids. The ends were cut back, 8 bases at V and 4 bases at J, with 6 bases in the middle. The germline gives CDR1 MNHEY, CDR2 SVGEGT. For the CDR3, the DNA is TGTGCCAGCGGGCAATACAATGAGCAGTTCTTC. Its translation: CASGQYNEQFF.

Comments on this clonotype: The likely explanation is a read error, given a far larger clone one base away. The rearrangement uses TRBV5-1 and TRBJ2-1; D possibly corresponds to TRBD1 (6 bases). Germline assignment: CDR1 SGHRS and CDR2 YFSETQ. The CDR3 loop spans 14 amino acids. Trimming stripped 0 bases from V and 10 bases from J, with 14 bases between. The CDR3 reads CASSLGHRDGEQFF. For the CDR3, the DNA is TGCGCCAGCAGCTTGGGTCACAGGGACGGCGAGCAGTTCTTC.

The sample holds many counts of this clonotype. The genes are TRBV11-3 and TRBJ2-7; 13 bases fit TRBD2. Germline CDR1 SGHNT, CDR2 YENEEA. The V segment lost 5 bases and the J segment 3 bases; nucleotides outside the gene matches: 4. CDR3 size: 15 residues. CDR3 protein: CASSPRTSGSYEQYF. Here the CDR3 DNA reads TGTGCCAGCAGCCCCCGGACTAGCGGGAGCTACGAGCAGTACTTC.